This T cell receptor (beta chain) is from a study of blood T cells in healthy people across ages. General study results and limits: Naive CD4+ cell counts and diversity both ran higher in long-lived than in aged donors.

For the second PCR, which ran for about 6 to 12 cycles, a sample-barcoded 5' primer and a J-beta primer mix were used. TCRdb reanalysed the 5' RACE reads using MiXCR and keeps one entry per CDR3 protein. Of about 670,000 distinct CDR3 sequences listed, 45% to 60% were seen once; the top ten hold approximately 12%. This clonotype was seen repeatedly, ten times or more. Its target is not known. This CDR3 has 13 residues. Looked up from germline, CDR1 is SGHRS and CDR2 is YFSETQ. Trimming removed 5 bases at V and 6 bases at J, with 13 bases between. The chain joins TRBV5-1 to TRBJ2-3; tentative D call: TRBD2 (6 bases). The TCR sequence derives from a woman at least 80 years old in good health. The material sequenced was blood. The CDR3 DNA is TGCGCCAGCAGACCGGGAGCCTCGGATACGCAGTATTTT. This encodes CASRPGASDTQYF.